The 2 T cell receptor beta chains in this list originate from one sample, sequenced in a study of blood T cell repertoires in COVID-19. TCRdb's table, derived via immunoSEQ multiplex PCR, lists solely in-frame clones and lacks some. The data show approximately 89,000 clones, around three quarters seen once. Sequenced material: peripheral blood. These receptor sequences come from a human donor in a cohort sampled during active COVID-19.

This chain uses TRBV19 with TRBJ2-7; TRBD1 might be the D (6 bases). The CDR3 runs to 14 residues. Germline loops: CDR1 LNHDA, CDR2 SQIVND (reference sequence). V gave up 5 bases and J gave up 2 bases, with 13 bases separating them. In DNA form, the CDR3 reads TGTGCCAGTAGTGCCACGGGACAAACCTACGAGCAGTACTTC. Protein sequence: CASSATGQTYEQYF. Complete variable domain (other parts from reference TRBV19 and TRBJ2-7): DGGITQSPKYLFRKEGQNVTLSCEQNLNHDAMYWYRQDPGQGLRLIYYSQIVNDFQKGDIAEGYSVSREKKESFPLTVTSAQKNPTAFYLCASSATGQTYEQYFGPGTRLTVT.

The V call is TRBV19, the J call TRBJ2-2; a possible D gene is TRBD1 (6 bases). This CDR3 is built from 14 residues. Germline V CDR1 and CDR2: LNHDA, SQIVND (reference sequence). The V gene lost 5 bases and the J gene lost 0 bases, with 7 bases spanning the gap. CDR3 sequence: CASSRTANTGELFF. The CDR3 DNA reads TGTGCCAGTAGTCGGACAGCGAACACCGGGGAGCTGTTTTTT.